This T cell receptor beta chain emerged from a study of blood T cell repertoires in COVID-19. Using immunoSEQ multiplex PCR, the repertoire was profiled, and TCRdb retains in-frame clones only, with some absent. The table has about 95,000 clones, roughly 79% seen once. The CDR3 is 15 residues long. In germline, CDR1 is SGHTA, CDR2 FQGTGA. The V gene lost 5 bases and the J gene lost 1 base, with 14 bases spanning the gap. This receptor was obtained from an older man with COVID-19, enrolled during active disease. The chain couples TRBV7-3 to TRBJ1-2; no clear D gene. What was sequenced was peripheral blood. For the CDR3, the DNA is TGTGCCAGCAGCCCACACAGCGGGGATAACTATGGCTACACCTTC. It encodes CASSPHSGDNYGYTF.